This T cell receptor beta chain was observed in a study of blood T cell repertoires in COVID-19. In the study overall: From T cells, B-cell-depleted T cells, or PBMCs came the material, which was cDNA or gDNA.

The repertoire was sequenced with immunoSEQ multiplex PCR; TCRdb's copy has only in-frame clones and lacks some. The data contain roughly 130,000 clones, 80% of them seen just once; the ten biggest clones take up roughly 1.8%. Trimming took 4 bases from V and 3 from J, leaving 13 bases between them. The V gene's germline CDR1 is SGHNT and CDR2 YYREEE (reference sequence). CDR3 length equals 14 residues. The chain carries TRBV5-4 and TRBJ2-5, with D tentatively TRBD2 (5 bases). The receptor was isolated from a man between 70 and 80 years old with acute or convalescent COVID-19. The sample comprised peripheral blood. CDR3 sequence (DNA): TGTGCCAGCAGCCCCGGACCCGGGGAAGAGACCCAGTACTTC. Protein sequence: CASSPGPGEETQYF.